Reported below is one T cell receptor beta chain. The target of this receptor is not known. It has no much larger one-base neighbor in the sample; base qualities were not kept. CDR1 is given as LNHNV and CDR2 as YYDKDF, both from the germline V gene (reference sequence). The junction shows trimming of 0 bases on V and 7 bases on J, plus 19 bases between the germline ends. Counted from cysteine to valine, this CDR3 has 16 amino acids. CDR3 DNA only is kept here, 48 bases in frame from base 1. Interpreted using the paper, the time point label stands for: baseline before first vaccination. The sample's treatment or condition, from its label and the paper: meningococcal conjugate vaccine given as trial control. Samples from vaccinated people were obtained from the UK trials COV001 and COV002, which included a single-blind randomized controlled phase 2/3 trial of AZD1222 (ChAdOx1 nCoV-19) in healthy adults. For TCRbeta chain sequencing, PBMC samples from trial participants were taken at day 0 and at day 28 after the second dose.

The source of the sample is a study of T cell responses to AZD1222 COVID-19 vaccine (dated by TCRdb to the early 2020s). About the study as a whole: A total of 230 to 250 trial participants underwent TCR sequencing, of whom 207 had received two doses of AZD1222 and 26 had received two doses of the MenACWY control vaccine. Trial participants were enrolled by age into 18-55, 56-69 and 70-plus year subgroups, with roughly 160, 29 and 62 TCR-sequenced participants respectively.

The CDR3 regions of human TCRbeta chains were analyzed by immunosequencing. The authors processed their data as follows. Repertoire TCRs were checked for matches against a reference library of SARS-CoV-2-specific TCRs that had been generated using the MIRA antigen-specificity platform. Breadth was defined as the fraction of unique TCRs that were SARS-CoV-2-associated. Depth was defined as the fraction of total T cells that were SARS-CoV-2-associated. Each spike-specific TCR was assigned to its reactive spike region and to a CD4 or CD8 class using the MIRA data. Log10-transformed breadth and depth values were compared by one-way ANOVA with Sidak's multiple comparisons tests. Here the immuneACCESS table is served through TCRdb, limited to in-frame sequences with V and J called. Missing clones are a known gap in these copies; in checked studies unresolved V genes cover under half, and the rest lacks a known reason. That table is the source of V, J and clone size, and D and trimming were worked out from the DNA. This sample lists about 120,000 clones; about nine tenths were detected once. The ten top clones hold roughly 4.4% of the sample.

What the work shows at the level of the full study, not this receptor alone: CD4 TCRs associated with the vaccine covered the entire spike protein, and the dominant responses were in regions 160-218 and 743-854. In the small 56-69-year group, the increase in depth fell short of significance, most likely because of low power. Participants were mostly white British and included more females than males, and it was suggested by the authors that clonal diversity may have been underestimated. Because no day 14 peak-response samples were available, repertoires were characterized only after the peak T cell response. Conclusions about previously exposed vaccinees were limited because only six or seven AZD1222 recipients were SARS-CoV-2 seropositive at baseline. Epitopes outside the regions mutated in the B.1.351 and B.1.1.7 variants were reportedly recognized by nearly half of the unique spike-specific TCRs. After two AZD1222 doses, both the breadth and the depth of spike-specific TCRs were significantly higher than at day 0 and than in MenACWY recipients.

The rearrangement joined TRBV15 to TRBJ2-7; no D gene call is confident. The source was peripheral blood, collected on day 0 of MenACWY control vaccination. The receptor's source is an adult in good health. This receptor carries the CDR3 CATSREDPWDVGEQYV. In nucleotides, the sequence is TGTGCCACCAGCAGAGAGGACCCATGGGATGTGGGGGAGCAGTACGTC.